The 18 T cell receptor beta chains presented below share a single source sample, sequenced in a study of T cells in Graves' hyperthyroidism and ophthalmopathy. Researchers took RNA transcripts and amplified the TCR beta CDR3 regions from them. TCR CDR3 regions were first amplified by RT-PCR with HTBI primers. TCRdb independently ran MiXCR on the multiplex PCR reads; one entry per CDR3 protein. The profile shows approximately 610,000 distinct CDR3 sequences, roughly 17% of them singletons. Sequences were obtained from blood. Receptor source: a woman aged 18-29 years with Graves' hyperthyroidism.

This clonotype occurred many times. CDR3 nucleotide sequence: TGTGCCAGCAGTTTCCCCCCGGGGGACAGGACCCCTAGCACAGATACGCAGTATTTT. This encodes CASSFPPGDRTPSTDTQYF. This chain joins TRBV28 and TRBJ2-3; TRBD1 aligns across 8 bases. Germline-derived CDR1 and CDR2 are MDHEN and SYDVKM. Trimming took 3 bases from V and 0 from J; bases not matched to a gene: 14. The CDR3 is made up of 19 amino acids.

This rearrangement joins TRBV5-1 to TRBJ2-1; D may be TRBD2 (5 bases). The V gene lost 3 bases and the J gene lost 0 bases, with 10 bases spanning the gap. Per germline, CDR1 SGHRS and CDR2 YFSETQ. This CDR3 has 15 residues. In DNA form, the CDR3 reads TGCGCCAGCAGCTGGAGTAGCGTCTCCTACAATGAGCAGTTCTTC. This codes for CASSWSSVSYNEQFF.

A single count supports this clonotype. The rearrangement uses TRBV4-3 and TRBJ1-3; D is perhaps TRBD1 (5 bases). The germline V gene has CDR1 LGHNA and CDR2 YSLEER. The length of the CDR3 is 15 residues. V lost 0 bases and J lost 3, with 9 bases in between. CDR3 residues: CASSQDGTLGNTIYF. DNA for the CDR3: TGCGCCAGCAGCCAAGATGGGACCCTTGGAAACACCATATATTTT.

Regarding this clonotype: A much larger clonotype is one base distant, so this may be a read error. The chain links TRBV20-1 to TRBJ2-1, with 7 nucleotides matching TRBD2. The CDR3 runs 13 residues. Germline loops: CDR1 DFQATT, CDR2 SNEGSKA (reference sequence). CDR3 protein: CSARLADYSEQFF. The DNA of the CDR3 is TGCAGTGCTAGACTAGCGGATTACAGTGAGCAGTTCTTC.

This clonotype was observed a handful of times. This chain uses TRBV27 with TRBJ1-5; D is perhaps TRBD1 (6 bases). There are 15 residues in the CDR3. Germline CDR1 and CDR2: MNHEY and SMNVEV (reference sequence). V was trimmed by 8 bases and J by 4 bases, leaving 18 bases between them. CDR3 nucleotides: TGTGCCAGCCCGGGGGGCAGGGGTAAAAATCAGCCCCAGCATTTT. This translates into CASPGGRGKNQPQHF.

This clonotype has ten or more counts. In DNA form, the CDR3 reads TGCAGTGCTAGGGCGACAGGGGGTATCGGAAACACTGAAGCTTTCTTT. This codes for CSARATGGIGNTEAFF. The chain uses TRBV20-1 and TRBJ1-1; 9 bases agree with TRBD1. Germline V gene lookup returns CDR1 DFQATT and CDR2 SNEGSKA (reference sequence). This CDR3 spans 16 amino acids. V dropped 3 bases and J dropped 2; count of bases not matched to a gene: 10.

This clonotype was seen many times. CDR3 bases: TGTGCCAGCAGGGAGGGATACGGCGAGGGCTACACCTTC. It codes for CASREGYGEGYTF. The chain recombines TRBV27 with TRBJ1-2; D remains ambiguous. The germline V gene encodes CDR1 MNHEY and CDR2 SMNVEV (reference sequence). Trimming pared 6 bases from V and 8 bases from J, leaving 16 bases between. The CDR3 loop spans 13 amino acids.

This clonotype was observed a handful of times. The V and J genes are TRBV11-3 and TRBJ2-3; possibly TRBD2 for D (5 bases). CDR1 SGHNT and CDR2 YENEEA come from the germline V gene. The CDR3 length is 15 residues. Trimming removed 5 bases from V and 0 bases from J, with 12 bases in between. CDR3 bases: TGTGCCAGCAGCCCCAGGACTGCTAGCACAGATACGCAGTATTTT. Encoded protein: CASSPRTASTDTQYF.

With regard to this clonotype: Relative to the germline gene, one junction end is altered; a read error may explain this. In DNA, the CDR3 is TGTGCCAGCAGCCCGGGACGACAGAACACTGAAGCTTACTTT. Translating it yields CASSPGRQNTEAYF. V usage is TRBV7-2 and J usage is TRBJ1-1; a possible D gene is TRBD1 (5 bases). This CDR3 contains 14 residues. Germline assignment: CDR1 SGHTA and CDR2 FQGNSA. The full variable domain, in which reference TRBV7-2 and TRBJ1-1 provide the parts outside the CDR3, is GAGVSQSPSNKVTEKGKDVELRCDPISGHTALYWYRQSLGQGLEFLIYFQGNSAPDKSGLPSDRFSAERTGGSVSTLTIQRTQQEDSAVYLCASSPGRQNTEAYFGQGTRLTVV.

This clonotype was seen ten or more times. The genes are TRBV13 and TRBJ2-3; D is perhaps TRBD1 (5 bases). CDR3 length: 12 amino acids. Deletions cut 5 bases from V and 8 bases from J, with 11 bases between. CDR1 and CDR2 from the germline V gene are PRHDT and FYEKMQ (reference sequence). The CDR3 DNA reads as TGTGCCAGCAGCCTGCAGGGCGGTACGCAGTATTTT. Translated, it gives CASSLQGGTQYF.

This clonotype has a count of ten or more. The gene calls are TRBV12-3 or TRBV12-4 and TRBJ1-6; D call uncertain. The CDR3 runs to 12 residues. The germline V and J ends were trimmed by 6 bases and 10 bases, with 10 bases remaining between them. This CDR3 reads CASSVGLSPLHF. CDR3 DNA sequence: TGTGCCAGCAGCGTCGGGTTGTCACCCCTCCACTTT.

This clonotype was seen many times. This chain joins TRBV12-3 or TRBV12-4 and TRBJ2-3, with D possibly TRBD2 on 5 matching bases. This CDR3 has 16 residues. V dropped 5 bases and J dropped 2 bases, with 17 bases sitting between them. In DNA, the CDR3 is TGTGCCAGCAGTCCCGTACTAGAGACATTCACAGATACGCAGTATTTT. This sequence encodes CASSPVLETFTDTQYF.

This clonotype has a handful of counts. The genes are TRBV4-1 and TRBJ2-4; D gene uncertain. Germline V gene sequence: CDR1 MGHRA, CDR2 YSYEKL. This CDR3 comprises 16 residues. With 2 bases removed from V and 3 bases from J, the gap between germline ends came to 14 bases. The CDR3 DNA sequence: TGCGCCAGCAGCCAAATAAGGAATTTTGGCAAAAACATTCAGTACTTC. It codes for CASSQIRNFGKNIQYF.

The chain is built from TRBV10-1 and TRBJ2-7, with D perhaps TRBD1 (5 bases). There are 15 residues in the CDR3. Trimming stripped 5 bases from V and 5 bases from J, with 19 bases between. From germline, CDR1 is WNHNN and CDR2 SYGVQD (reference sequence). The CDR3 is CASSFGHPQGNEQYF. The DNA of the CDR3 is TGCGCCAGCAGTTTCGGACACCCCCAGGGCAACGAGCAGTACTTC.

This clonotype showed up just a few times. The CDR3 spells CASRVQGMNTEAFF. CDR3 in DNA: TGCGCCAGCAGAGTTCAGGGCATGAACACTGAAGCTTTCTTT. V is TRBV5-1 and J is TRBJ1-1, with D perhaps TRBD1 (5 bases). CDR3 size: 14 residues. CDR1 is SGHRS, CDR2 YFSETQ, per germline. V gave up 5 bases and J gave up 0 bases, with 11 bases separating them.

As to this clonotype: A much more abundant neighbour one base away suggests this may be a read error. DNA for the CDR3: TGCGCCAACAAAACGAGGGCCGAGGGGAACACTGAAGCTTTCTTT. Amino acids: CANKTRAEGNTEAFF. The genes are TRBV5-1 and TRBJ1-1; the D is unclear. The germline CDR1 and CDR2 sequences are SGHRS and YFSETQ. The CDR3 contains 15 residues. Trimming left V 9 bases short and J 1 base short, with 19 bases between.

In this sample, this clonotype turned up many times. This chain joins TRBV7-2 and TRBJ2-3; unclear D gene. Germline-derived CDR1 and CDR2 are SGHTA and FQGNSA. V lost 3 bases and J lost 6, with 4 bases in between. The CDR3 has 11 residues. CDR3 protein: CASSFIDTQYF. DNA of the CDR3: TGTGCCAGCAGCTTTATCGATACGCAGTATTTT.

The chain links TRBV7-9 to TRBJ2-1; 9 nucleotides agree with TRBD2. The CDR3 runs to 16 residues. Germline V CDR1 and CDR2: SEHNR, FQNEAQ (reference sequence). V lost 5 bases, J lost 5 bases, and 10 bases stayed unmatched. As DNA, the CDR3 is TGTGCCAGCAGCCCAGACCCCGGACTAGCGAACAATGAGCAGTTCTTC. This gives the protein CASSPDPGLANNEQFF. Complete variable domain (other parts from reference TRBV7-9 and TRBJ2-1): DTGVSQNPRHKITKRGQNVTFRCDPISEHNRLYWYRQTLGQGPEFLTYFQNEAQLEKSRLLSDRFSAERPKGSFSTLEIQRTEQGDSAMYLCASSPDPGLANNEQFFGPGTRLTVL.